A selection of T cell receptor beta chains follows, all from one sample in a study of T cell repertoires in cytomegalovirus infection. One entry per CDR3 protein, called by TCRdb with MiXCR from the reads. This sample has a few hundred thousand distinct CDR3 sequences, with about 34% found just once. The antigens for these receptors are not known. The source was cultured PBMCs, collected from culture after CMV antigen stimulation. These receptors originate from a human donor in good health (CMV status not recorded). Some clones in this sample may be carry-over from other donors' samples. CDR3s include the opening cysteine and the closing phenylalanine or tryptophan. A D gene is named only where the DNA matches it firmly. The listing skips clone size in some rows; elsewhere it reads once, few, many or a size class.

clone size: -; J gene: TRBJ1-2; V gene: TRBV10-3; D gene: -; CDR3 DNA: TGTGCCATCAGTGACACAAGACAAACAGGGATTCGGACCTATGGCTACACCTTC; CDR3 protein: CAISDTRQTGIRTYGYTF
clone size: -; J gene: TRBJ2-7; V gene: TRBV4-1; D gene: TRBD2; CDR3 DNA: TGCGCCAGCAGCCGGGAAGGGACTAGCGGGCGATTTGAGCAGTACTTC; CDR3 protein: CASSREGTSGRFEQYF
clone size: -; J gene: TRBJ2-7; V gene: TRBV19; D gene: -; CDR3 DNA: TGTGCCAGTAGTACAGGCCTGGGGGTTCACGAGCAGTACTTC; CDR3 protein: CASSTGLGVHEQYF
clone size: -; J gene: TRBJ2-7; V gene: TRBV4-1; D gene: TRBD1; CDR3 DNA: TGCGCCAGCAGCCCCCGGGACAGGAAGACCTACGAGCAGTACTTC; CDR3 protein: CASSPRDRKTYEQYF
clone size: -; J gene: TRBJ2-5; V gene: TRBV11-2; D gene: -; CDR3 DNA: TGTGCCAGCAGCTTAGTCAGGGGACCCCAAGAGACCCAGTACTTC; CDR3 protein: CASSLVRGPQETQYF
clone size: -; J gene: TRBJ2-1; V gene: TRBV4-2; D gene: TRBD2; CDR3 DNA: TGTGCCAGCAGCCAAGATCGAGGTAACGGGAGGGCGGCGTGGCAGTTCTTC; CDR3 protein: CASSQDRGNGRAAWQFF
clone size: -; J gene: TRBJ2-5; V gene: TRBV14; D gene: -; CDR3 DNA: TGTGCCAGCAGCCCCTACCGGGGCGGATCGACAGAAGAGACCCAGTACTTC; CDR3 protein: CASSPYRGGSTEETQYF
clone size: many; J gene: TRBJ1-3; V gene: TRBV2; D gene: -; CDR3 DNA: TGTGCCAGCAACTACGGAACCTCTTTGGTATCTGGAAACACCATATATTTT; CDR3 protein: CASNYGTSLVSGNTIYF
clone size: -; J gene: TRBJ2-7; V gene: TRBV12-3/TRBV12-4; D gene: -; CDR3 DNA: TGTGCCAGCAGTCCCGACAGGTCCTACGAGCAGTACTTC; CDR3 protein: CASSPDRSYEQYF
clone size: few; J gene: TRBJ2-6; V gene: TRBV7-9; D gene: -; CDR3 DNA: TGTGCCAGCAGCTCACTCGGGGTTGGGGCCAACGTCCTGACTTTC; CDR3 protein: CASSSLGVGANVLTF
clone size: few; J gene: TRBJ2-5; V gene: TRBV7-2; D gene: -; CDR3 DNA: TGTGCCAGCAGCTTCCAGACAGGAAAAGAGACCCAGTACTTC; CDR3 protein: CASSFQTGKETQYF
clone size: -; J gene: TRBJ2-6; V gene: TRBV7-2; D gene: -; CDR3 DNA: TGTGCCAGCAGCGAAGGGGTCTCTGGGGCCAACGTCCTGACTTTC; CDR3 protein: CASSEGVSGANVLTF
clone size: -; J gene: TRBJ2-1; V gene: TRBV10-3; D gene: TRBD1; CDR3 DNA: TGTGCCATCAGTGGTCCGGGACAGGGAAACAATGAGCAGTTCTTC; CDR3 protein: CAISGPGQGNNEQFF
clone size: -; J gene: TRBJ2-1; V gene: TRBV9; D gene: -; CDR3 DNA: TGTGCCAGCAGCGTAGTCGTCACCAGTGGTGACAATGAGCAGTTCTTC; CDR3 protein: CASSVVVTSGDNEQFF
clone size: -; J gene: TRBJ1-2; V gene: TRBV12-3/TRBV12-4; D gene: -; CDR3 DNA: TGTGCCAGCAGTTTCCTTAGGACCTATGGCTACACCTTC; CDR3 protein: CASSFLRTYGYTF
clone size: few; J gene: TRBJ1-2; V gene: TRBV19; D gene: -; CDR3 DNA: TGTGCCAGTAGTATAGATGCCAGAACTAACTATGGCTACACCTTC; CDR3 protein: CASSIDARTNYGYTF
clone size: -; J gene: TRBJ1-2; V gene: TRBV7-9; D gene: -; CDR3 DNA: TGTGCCAGCAGCAAACCCGGGTCAGGGATCGGCTACACCTTC; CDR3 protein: CASSKPGSGIGYTF
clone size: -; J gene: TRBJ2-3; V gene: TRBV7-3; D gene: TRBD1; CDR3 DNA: TGTGCCAGCAGCTTAACTACAGGGGGAGGCACAGATACGCAGTATTTT; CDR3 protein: CASSLTTGGGTDTQYF
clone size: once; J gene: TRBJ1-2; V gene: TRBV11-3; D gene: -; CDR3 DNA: TGTGCCAGCAGCTCTCGTCCCGGCGGGGCCACCTTC; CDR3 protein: CASSSRPGGATF
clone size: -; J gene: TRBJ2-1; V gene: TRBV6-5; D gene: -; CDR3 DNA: TGTGCCAGCAGTTACTCGGGCACATGGACTTATGAGCAGTTCTTC; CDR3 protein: CASSYSGTWTYEQFF
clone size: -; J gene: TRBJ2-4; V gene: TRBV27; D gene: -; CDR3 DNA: TGTGCCAGGGGACAACGAGAAACCAAAAACATTCAGTACTTC; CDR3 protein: CARGQRETKNIQYF
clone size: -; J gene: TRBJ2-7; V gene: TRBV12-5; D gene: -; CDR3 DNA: TGTGCTAGTGGTCTAGACAGTGCCTACGAGCAGTACTTC; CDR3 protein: CASGLDSAYEQYF
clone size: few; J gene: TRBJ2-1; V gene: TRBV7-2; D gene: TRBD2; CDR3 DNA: TGTGCCAGCAGCTTAGACGCGGGAGGGCCTAGGAATGAGCAGTTCTTC; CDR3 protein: CASSLDAGGPRNEQFF
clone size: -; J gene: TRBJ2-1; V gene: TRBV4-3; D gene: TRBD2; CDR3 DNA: TGCGCCAGCAGCCAAGAAAGAAGCCTAGCGGGAGGGAATGAGCAGTTCTTC; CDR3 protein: CASSQERSLAGGNEQFF
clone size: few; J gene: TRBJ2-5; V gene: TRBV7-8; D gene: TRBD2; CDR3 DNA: TGTGCCAGCAGTACTAGCGGCCAAGAGACCCAGTACTTC; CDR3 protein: CASSTSGQETQYF
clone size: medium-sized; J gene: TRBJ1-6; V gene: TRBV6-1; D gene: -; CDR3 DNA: TGTGCCAGCAGTCGAAGTAGTGCGTCAGGCTCCTATAATTCACCCCTCCACTTT; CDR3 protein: CASSRSSASGSYNSPLHF
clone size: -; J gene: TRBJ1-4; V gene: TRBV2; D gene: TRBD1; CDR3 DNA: TGTGCCAGCAGTACTCGGACAGGGACTAATGAAAAACTGTTTTTT; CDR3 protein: CASSTRTGTNEKLFF
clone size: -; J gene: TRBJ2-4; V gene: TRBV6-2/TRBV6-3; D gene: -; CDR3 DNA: TGTGCCAGCAGAGAGATGGCCAAAAACATTCAGTACTTC; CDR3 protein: CASREMAKNIQYF